The 5 T cell receptor beta chains below were found in one sample sequenced in a study of shared clonotypes between healthy human individuals. Profiling relied on immunoSEQ multiplex PCR, and the TCRdb table lists in-frame clones only, not all of them. The sample has under 1,100,000 clones, 70% to 80% seen once; the top ten hold about 1.5%. Sequences were obtained from memory CD4+ T cells sorted from blood. As for subset: CD45RA-negative fraction. These receptors originate from a man younger than 30 in good health.

The chain joins TRBV4-3 to TRBJ2-7; TRBD2 agrees at 10 bases. Germline V lookup: CDR1 LGHNA, CDR2 YSLEER. With V trimmed by 2 bases and J by 0 bases, 10 bases remained unmatched. This CDR3 is built from 18 residues. This CDR3 reads CASSQLAGTSAFSYEQYF. The CDR3 DNA reads as TGCGCCAGCAGCCAATTGGCCGGGACTAGCGCCTTCTCCTACGAGCAGTACTTC.

In this sample, this clone turned up once. This sequence joins TRBV2 and TRBJ2-7; weak D call: TRBD2 (6 bases). The ends were cut back, 3 bases at V and 2 bases at J, with 11 bases in the middle. CDR3 length: 14 residues. Germline V lookup: CDR1 SNHLY, CDR2 FYNNEI. CDR3 bases: TGTGCCAGCAGTGACGGGAGTCGGGCCTACGAGCAGTACTTC. Residues: CASSDGSRAYEQYF. Full variable domain (outside the CDR3, taken from reference TRBV2 and TRBJ2-7): EPEVTQTPSHQVTQMGQEVILRCVPISNHLYFYWYRQILGQKVEFLVSFYNNEISEKSEIFDDQFSVERPDGSNFTLKIRSTKLEDSAMYFCASSDGSRAYEQYFGPGTRLTVT.

This chain uses TRBV2 with TRBJ2-5; a weak D match, TRBD1 (5 bases). The germline CDR1 and CDR2 sequences are SNHLY and FYNNEI. The CDR3 covers 13 residues. Trimming stripped 10 bases from V and 2 bases from J, with 14 bases between. CDR3 residues: CATSVRQQETQYF. CDR3 DNA: TGTGCCACCTCGGTCCGACAGCAAGAGACCCAGTACTTC.

This chain connects TRBV29-1 to TRBJ1-1; no clear D gene. This CDR3 is 11 amino acids long. The germline V gene encodes CDR1 SQVTM and CDR2 ANQGSEA. Deletions cut 7 bases from V and 4 bases from J, with 10 bases between. CDR3 region: CSGGRSTEAFF. CDR3 DNA: TGCAGCGGCGGGCGGAGCACTGAAGCTTTCTTT.

The V call is TRBV7-2, the J call TRBJ2-5; no definite D call. The CDR3 runs 13 residues. Between the trimmed V and J ends, which lost 2 bases and 7 bases, there was a span of 11 bases. Germline V gene data show CDR1 as SGHTA and CDR2 as FQGNSA. The CDR3 here is CASSLWGFGTQYF. CDR3 DNA sequence: TGTGCCAGCAGCTTATGGGGTTTCGGGACCCAGTACTTC.